These 20 T cell receptor beta chains were sequenced from one sample in a study of shared clonotypes between healthy human individuals. Method: immunoSEQ multiplex PCR; TCRdb's copy keeps in-frame clones and lacks some. The sample lists about 520,000 clones; about 85% were seen once. Sequencing input: PBMCs. These TCRs come from a woman aged 40 to 50 in good health. Some clones in this sample may be carry-over from other donors' samples.

The V call is TRBV10-2, the J call TRBJ2-1, with 8 bases fitting TRBD2. Per the germline V gene, CDR1 is WSHSY and CDR2 is SAAADI. The CDR3 extends over 14 amino acids. The junction had 5 bases not matched to a gene; V was cut back by 7 bases and J by 3 bases. The CDR3 nucleotides are TGCGCCAGCAACTCGGGAGGGGGCTACAATGAGCAGTTCTTC. This translates into CASNSGGGYNEQFF.

This chain joins TRBV9 and TRBJ1-4, with D possibly matching TRBD1 (6 bases). From germline, CDR1 is SGDLS and CDR2 YYNGEE. The CDR3 contains 17 residues. V was cut by 1 base and J by 3 bases, with 16 bases left in between. Here the CDR3 reads CASSVLTGISANEKLFF. The CDR3 nucleotides read TGTGCCAGCAGCGTATTAACAGGGATCTCGGCTAATGAAAAACTGTTTTTT.

As concerns this clone: Given a far larger clone just one base away, this is likely a sequencing read error. CDR3 bases: TGTGCCAGCAGCTTAGGTTACTATGGAAACACCATATATTTT. Translated, it gives CASSLGYYGNTIYF. This sequence joins TRBV7-9 and TRBJ1-3; D uncertain. The CDR3 is 14 residues long. Germline loops: CDR1 SEHNR, CDR2 FQNEAQ (reference sequence). V lost 1 base and J 3 bases, leaving 7 bases between the germline ends.

The rearrangement joins TRBV18 to TRBJ2-3, with D perhaps matching TRBD2 (5 bases). V lost 4 bases, J lost 4 bases, and 15 bases lay in between. This CDR3 has 15 amino acids. Germline values: CDR1 KGHSH, CDR2 LQKENI. CDR3 residues: CASSHRLTDPDTQYF. The CDR3 nucleotides read TGTGCCAGCTCACATCGACTAACGGACCCAGATACGCAGTATTTT.

For this clone: This likely traces to a read error, being one base from a far larger clone. The chain joins TRBV11-2 to TRBJ2-3, with 8 bases identical to TRBD2. J lost 3 bases, V lost 5 bases, and 7 bases had no gene match. CDR3 size: 15 residues. Germline lookup yields CDR1 SGHAT and CDR2 FQNNGV. CDR3 region: CASSQEASGTDTQYF. The CDR3, as DNA: TGTGCCAGCAGCCAAGAGGCTAGCGGGACAGATACGCAGTATTTT. The full variable domain, its missing parts supplied by reference TRBV11-2 and TRBJ2-3, is EAGVAQSPRYKIIEKRQSVAFWCNPISGHATLYWYQQILGQGPKLLIQFQNNGVVDDSQLPKDRFSAERLKGVDSTLKIQPAKLEDSAVYLCASSQEASGTDTQYFGPGTRLTVL.

As for this clone: This may arise from a read error, as a much more abundant clone is one base away. This chain joins TRBV2 and TRBJ2-2, with a weak D call TRBD1 (5 bases). Trimming pared 5 bases from V and 6 bases from J, leaving 16 bases between. Germline CDR1 is SNHLY and CDR2 is FYNNEI. There are 15 residues in the CDR3. The CDR3 DNA is TGTGCCAGCAGTTGGCAGGGTATAAGGGCCGGGGAGCTGTTTTTT. Protein: CASSWQGIRAGELFF.

A word on this clone: This likely came from a read error, as a far larger clone is one base away. The genes are TRBV30 and TRBJ1-1; D gene unclear. Trimming pared 3 bases from V and 4 bases from J, leaving 15 bases between. The CDR3 is 14 residues long. The germline V gene has CDR1 GTSNPN and CDR2 SVGIG (reference sequence). The CDR3 DNA reads as TGTGCCTGGAGGGACCCGCCGGCGGGCACTGAAGCTTTCTTT. Translating it yields CAWRDPPAGTEAFF.

This rearrangement joins TRBV28 to TRBJ1-5; 12 bases map to TRBD1. V shed 1 base and J 2 bases; nucleotides not matched to a gene: 9. Germline CDR1 reads MDHEN; CDR2 reads SYDVKM. The CDR3 sequence is 19 residues long. The CDR3 DNA follows: TGTGCCAGCAGTTTATCCCCGGGACAGGGGGCCGGTGGCAATCAGCCCCAGCATTTT. Amino acids: CASSLSPGQGAGGNQPQHF. The variable domain in full, with the rest retrieved from reference TRBV28 and TRBJ1-5, is DVKVTQSSRYLVKRTGEKVFLECVQDMDHENMFWYRQDPGLGLRLIYFSYDVKMKEKGDIPEGYSVSREKKERFSLILESASTNQTSMYLCASSLSPGQGAGGNQPQHFGDGTRLSIL.

The chain carries TRBV4-1 and TRBJ2-1; D uncertain. Germline V gene lookup returns CDR1 MGHRA and CDR2 YSYEKL. Trimming took off 0 bases at V and 8 bases at J, with 11 bases between the two ends. The CDR3 totals 14 residues. CDR3 residues: CASSQDRVAHEQFF. CDR3 sequence (DNA): TGCGCCAGCAGCCAAGATAGGGTGGCCCATGAGCAGTTCTTC.

The CDR3 nucleotides are TGTGCCAGCAGCAAAGGTCCGGGACAGAGTTTCTACGAGCAGTACTTC. Its protein is CASSKGPGQSFYEQYF. This chain links TRBV21-1 with TRBJ2-7; the listed D gene, TRBD1, was not tested against the DNA. TRBV21-1 is flagged as a pseudogene. This CDR3 spans 16 amino acids.

The rearrangement links TRBV5-3 to TRBJ1-2; perhaps TRBD1 as D (6 bases). TRBV5-3 is sorted into the ORF group, with uncertain function. The CDR3 loop spans 16 amino acids. V lost 0 bases, J lost 1 base, and 13 bases lay in between. The CDR3 sequence: CARSLVSGGRNYGYTF. In DNA form, the CDR3 reads TGTGCCAGAAGCTTGGTTAGCGGGGGCCGTAACTATGGCTACACCTTC.

This chain joins TRBV18 and TRBJ2-5; D ambiguous. The ends were cut back, 6 bases at V and 5 bases at J, with 13 bases in the middle. Germline CDR1 KGHSH, CDR2 LQKENI. The CDR3 loop spans 13 amino acids. The CDR3 region has the DNA TGTGCCAGCTCTCCTCTGGGGATGGAGACCCAGTACTTC. It encodes CASSPLGMETQYF.

V and J are TRBV18 and TRBJ2-5; D remains unclear. Germline-derived CDR1 and CDR2 are KGHSH and LQKENI. The CDR3 runs 11 residues. V was pared by 6 bases and J by 2 bases, with 4 bases between. The CDR3 sequence: CASSGQETQYF. CDR3 DNA: TGTGCCAGCTCGGGTCAAGAGACCCAGTACTTC.

In the case of this clone: One junction end does not reproduce the germline sequence, and a read error may be involved. The rearrangement joins TRBV28 to TRBJ2-5; the D gene is possibly TRBD2 (6 bases). CDR3 length: 14 amino acids. Germline CDR1 reads MDHEN; CDR2 reads SYDVKM. For the CDR3, the DNA is TGTGCCAGCAGATTATGGGCGGGACAAGAGACCCAGTACTTC. Encoded protein: CASRLWAGQETQYF.

On this clone itself: A read error is the likely source, as a far larger clone sits one nucleotide away. Other nucleotide sequences from this sample produce the same CDR3. This chain uses TRBV28 with TRBJ1-3; D is ambiguous. Per the germline V gene, CDR1 is MDHEN and CDR2 is SYDVKM. V lost 6 bases and J lost 0, with 15 bases in between. The CDR3 has 16 amino acids. The chain's CDR3 is CASSSQPLYSGNTIYF. CDR3 DNA sequence: TGTGCCAGCAGCTCCCAGCCCCTCTACTCTGGAAACACCATATATTTT. The full variable domain, rest sourced from reference TRBV28 and TRBJ1-3, is DVKVTQSSRYLVKRTGEKVFLECVQDMDHENMFWYRQDPGLGLRLIYFSYDVKMKEKGDIPEGYSVSREKKERFSLILESASTNQTSMYLCASSSQPLYSGNTIYFGEGSWLTVV.

The CDR3: CASSLMAGLNGELFF. In DNA form, the CDR3 reads TGTGCCAGCAGCTTAATGGCAGGTTTGAACGGGGAGCTGTTTTTT. The V gene is TRBV11-2, the J gene TRBJ2-2; D is uncertain. The CDR3 contains 15 residues. Trimming left V 2 bases short and J 7 bases short, with 14 bases between. Looked up from germline, CDR1 is SGHAT and CDR2 is FQNNGV.

The chain combines TRBV18 with TRBJ2-1; TRBD2 matches 12 bases. CDR1 and CDR2 (germline): KGHSH, LQKENI. CDR3 length equals 16 residues. V shed 6 bases and J 1 base; nucleotides not matched to a gene: 4. CDR3 loop: CASSPLAGGSYNEQFF. The CDR3 bases are TGTGCCAGCTCCCCCCTAGCGGGAGGGTCCTACAATGAGCAGTTCTTC. Filled out from reference TRBV18 and TRBJ2-1, the complete variable domain reads NAGVMQNPRHLVRRRGQEARLRCSPMKGHSHVYWYRQLPEEGLKFMVYLQKENIIDESGMPKERFSAEFPKEGPSILRIQQVVRGDSAAYFCASSPLAGGSYNEQFFGPGTRLTVL.

The gene calls are TRBV15 and TRBJ2-1; possible D gene TRBD2, 6 bases. V lost 1 base and J 7 bases, leaving 14 bases between the germline ends. Germline assignment: CDR1 LNHNV and CDR2 YYDKDF (reference sequence). This CDR3 contains 15 residues. CDR3 sequence (DNA): TGTGCCACCAGCAGAGCCCCTGGGGGGTCGAATGAGCAGTTCTTC. It codes for CATSRAPGGSNEQFF.

The chain carries TRBV29-1 and TRBJ1-1; D gene uncertain. CDR1 and CDR2 from the germline V gene are SQVTM and ANQGSEA. The CDR3 spans 13 residues. V was cut by 4 bases and J by 1 base, with 10 bases left in between. The CDR3 loop reads CSVVRWGNTEAFF. In DNA form, the CDR3 reads TGCAGCGTTGTCCGGTGGGGGAACACTGAAGCTTTCTTT.

This chain connects TRBV7-9 to TRBJ1-3, with a weak D call TRBD1 (5 bases). V was shortened by 2 bases and J by 6 bases, with 8 bases between the two germline ends. The CDR3 is made up of 13 amino acids. From germline, CDR1 is SEHNR and CDR2 FQNEAQ (reference sequence). The CDR3 nucleotides read TGTGCCAGCAGCTTATACGGACAAAACACCATATATTTT. Protein sequence: CASSLYGQNTIYF.